The 23 T cell receptor beta chains presented below share a single source sample, sequenced in a study of CD8 T cells in ankylosing spondylitis. TCRdb processed the 5' RACE reads anew with MiXCR; each CDR3 protein has one entry. This table has some 270,000 distinct CDR3 sequences, 18% appearing once. The sample consisted of blood, either unsorted or a sorted T cell fraction (not recorded which). These receptors originate from a male donor with ankylosing spondylitis or in good health (not recorded which).

The gene calls are TRBV12-3 or TRBV12-4 and TRBJ1-3; D is undetermined. The CDR3 totals 14 residues. With 2 bases removed from V and 3 bases from J, the gap between germline ends came to 8 bases. CDR3 DNA sequence: TGTGCCAGCAGTTTATCCCTGATTGGAAACACCATATATTTT. This codes for CASSLSLIGNTIYF.

The chain employs TRBV6-2 or TRBV6-3 and TRBJ2-7; D uncertain. The V end lost 1 base, the J end lost 3 bases, and 4 bases lay between the germline ends. The CDR3 loop spans 12 amino acids. Germline loops: CDR1 MNHEY, CDR2 SVGEGT. The CDR3 region has the DNA TGTGCCAGCAGTTACTTGGACTACGAGCAGTACTTC. This sequence encodes CASSYLDYEQYF.

The genes are TRBV28 and TRBJ2-1; maybe TRBD2 (5 bases). CDR3 length: 19 residues. V gave up 4 bases and J gave up 0 bases, with 22 bases separating them. The germline CDR1 and CDR2 sequences are MDHEN and SYDVKM. CDR3 amino acids: CASSSRDLGLPFSYNEQFF. In DNA form, the CDR3 reads TGTGCCAGCAGTTCCCGGGATCTGGGCCTCCCGTTCTCCTACAATGAGCAGTTCTTC.

The table lists this clonotype with a few counts. V usage is TRBV20-1 and J usage is TRBJ2-7; D could derive from TRBD1 or TRBD2 (5 bases each). The CDR3 spans 13 residues. Germline assignment: CDR1 DFQATT and CDR2 SNEGSKA (reference sequence). Trimming stripped 3 bases from V and 7 bases from J, with 16 bases between. CDR3 in amino acids: CSAREAGGGEQYF. The DNA of the CDR3 is TGCAGTGCTAGGGAGGCTGGGGGTGGGGAGCAGTACTTC.

The chain has TRBV12-3 or TRBV12-4 and TRBJ2-7; 7 bases agree with TRBD2. The CDR3 runs to 13 residues. J gave up 7 bases and V 4 bases, and 7 bases lay outside the gene matches. CDR3 DNA sequence: TGTGCCAGCAGTTCGAGCGGGACTGGAGAGCAGTACTTC. This sequence encodes CASSSSGTGEQYF.

Only a few counts were recorded for this clonotype. This chain links TRBV6-1 with TRBJ1-1, with 8 bases that match TRBD1. Germline V gene data show CDR1 as MNHNS and CDR2 as SASEGT. CDR3 size: 14 residues. J lost 5 bases, V lost 6 bases, and 8 bases had no gene match. Written as DNA, the CDR3 is TGTGCCAGCAGGTCCCAGGGGGCGGGAACTGAAGCTTTCTTT. Amino acid sequence: CASRSQGAGTEAFF.

This chain links TRBV11-2 with TRBJ2-2, with a possible D match to TRBD2 (6 bases). The V gene lost 5 bases and the J gene lost 2 bases, with 12 bases spanning the gap. Germline V gene data show CDR1 as SGHAT and CDR2 as FQNNGV. This CDR3 contains 15 residues. CDR3 sequence (DNA): TGTGCCAGCAGCCCGGAGGGGCGAAACACCGGGGAGCTGTTTTTT. Translating gives CASSPEGRNTGELFF.

The chain uses TRBV7-8 and TRBJ2-3; TRBD2 is a possible D gene (6 bases). CDR1 SGHVS and CDR2 FQNEAQ come from the germline V gene. The CDR3 runs 19 residues. V lost 0 bases and J lost 7, with 26 bases in between. In DNA form, the CDR3 reads TGTGCCAGCAGCTTAGCGCGGCAGGGCGGGGTGAACACCTTATATACGCAGTATTTT. Translating it yields CASSLARQGGVNTLYTQYF.

This clonotype was recorded at least ten times. The chain is built from TRBV15 and TRBJ2-4; D unresolved. The V end was cut by 0 bases, the J end by 6 bases, with 12 bases between. CDR1 LNHNV and CDR2 YYDKDF come from the germline V gene (reference sequence). The CDR3 has 15 amino acids. Here the CDR3 DNA reads TGTGCCACCAGCAGAGATATGGGGATGGTAAACATTCAGTACTTC. Protein sequence: CATSRDMGMVNIQYF.

There are a few counts of this clonotype. The V call is TRBV7-3, the J call TRBJ2-1, with D possibly being TRBD2 (6 bases). Germline V CDR1 and CDR2: SGHTA, FQGTGA. V lost 4 bases and J 10 bases, leaving 14 bases between the germline ends. This CDR3 spans 13 amino acids. CDR3 nucleotide sequence: TGTGCCAGCAGCTCATTTGGGGGGTTGGAGCAGTTCTTC. Its translation is CASSSFGGLEQFF.

This clonotype showed up just a few times. The CDR3 bases are TGCGCCAGCAGCATCGGGACTAGCGGGAGGGATGAGCAGTTCTTC. It encodes CASSIGTSGRDEQFF. The rearrangement uses TRBV5-1 and TRBJ2-1; 16 nucleotides match TRBD2. The ends lost 4 bases at V and 8 bases at J; junction bases unmatched: 3. The CDR3 consists of 15 residues. Germline V gene sequence: CDR1 SGHRS, CDR2 YFSETQ.

This clonotype showed up many times. The V and J genes are TRBV20-1 and TRBJ1-1, with D maybe TRBD1 (5 bases). V gave up 5 bases and J gave up 1 base, with 8 bases separating them. Germline V gene data show CDR1 as DFQATT and CDR2 as SNEGSKA (reference sequence). The CDR3 is 12 residues long. DNA for the CDR3: TGCAGTGCTTCCGACAGGAACACTGAAGCTTTCTTT. It specifies CSASDRNTEAFF.

This clonotype showed up just a few times. The chain has TRBV29-1 and TRBJ2-7, with 12 bases matching TRBD1. Per germline, CDR1 SQVTM and CDR2 ANQGSEA. There are 14 residues in the CDR3. After removal of 4 bases from V and 6 bases from J, the junction contained 7 bases not matched to a gene. As DNA, the CDR3 is TGCAGCGTTGGGGGGGGACAGGGGGCAGGCGAGCAGTACTTC. Its protein product is CSVGGGQGAGEQYF.

The chain uses TRBV27 and TRBJ1-1; D possibly corresponds to TRBD1 (5 bases). The CDR3 covers 13 residues. The germline gives CDR1 MNHEY, CDR2 SMNVEV (reference sequence). Trimming shortened V by 2 bases and J by 4 bases, and 8 bases separated the two germline ends. The CDR3 coding sequence is TGTGCCAGCAGTTTAGTAGGGGTCACTGAAGCTTTCTTT. Translating it yields CASSLVGVTEAFF.

This clonotype was counted many times. V usage is TRBV6-4 and J usage is TRBJ2-1; TRBD2 matches 10 bases. Germline-derived CDR1 and CDR2 are MRHNA and SNTAGT. The CDR3 loop spans 16 amino acids. Unmatched junction bases numbered 8, after V lost 6 bases and J lost 3 bases. The CDR3 nucleotides are TGTGCCAGCAGCGACAGTCTAGCGGGAGACTACAATGAGCAGTTCTTC. This gives the protein CASSDSLAGDYNEQFF.

The V and J genes are TRBV5-4 and TRBJ2-7; TRBD2 agrees at 7 bases. This CDR3 has 12 amino acids. With 6 bases clipped from V and 3 bases from J, the junction kept 3 bases outside the gene matches. Germline V gives CDR1 SGHNT, CDR2 YYREEE (reference sequence). As DNA, the CDR3 is TGTGCCAGCAAGGGACTAAACTACGAGCAGTACTTC. Encoded protein: CASKGLNYEQYF.

Written as DNA, the CDR3 is TGTGCCAGCAGCTCCTCTAGCGGGAGTTTGATTTGGTTGGAAGAGACCCAGTACTTC. Protein: CASSSSSGSLIWLEETQYF. V usage is TRBV5-4 and J usage is TRBJ2-5, with 10 bases aligning to TRBD2. Per the germline V gene, CDR1 is SGHNT and CDR2 is YYREEE (reference sequence). V lost 3 bases and J lost 3; bases outside the gene matches: 17. The CDR3 loop spans 19 amino acids.

The chain has TRBV30 and TRBJ1-2; no reliable D call. The V and J ends lost 0 bases and 8 bases respectively, with 16 bases between them. CDR3 size: 14 residues. In germline, CDR1 is GTSNPN, CDR2 SVGIG (reference sequence). The CDR3 loop reads CAWSVGAQVDGYTF. DNA of the CDR3: TGTGCCTGGAGTGTAGGTGCCCAGGTGGACGGCTACACCTTC.

The gene calls are TRBV6-2 or TRBV6-3 and TRBJ2-1, with D perhaps TRBD2 (5 bases). Trimming stripped 2 bases from V and 3 bases from J, with 14 bases between. The CDR3 is 16 amino acids. Per germline, CDR1 MNHEY and CDR2 SVGEGT. The CDR3 DNA reads TGTGCCAGCAGTTACGAAGGGAGTTCCTTCTACAATGAGCAGTTCTTC. This codes for CASSYEGSSFYNEQFF.

The V call is TRBV10-3, the J call TRBJ2-2, with D perhaps TRBD1 (6 bases). Germline loops: CDR1 ENHRY, CDR2 SYGVKD. V was pared by 8 bases and J by 1 base, with 8 bases between. The CDR3 consists of 13 residues. The CDR3 DNA reads TGTGCCATCTTGGACAGGAACACCGGGGAGCTGTTTTTT. Translated, it gives CAILDRNTGELFF.

This clonotype appeared a few times. The chain combines TRBV20-1 with TRBJ2-7; D possibly uses TRBD1 or TRBD2 (5 bases each). The V end was cut by 0 bases, the J end by 2 bases, with 17 bases between. CDR3 length: 16 amino acids. Germline V gene data show CDR1 as DFQATT and CDR2 as SNEGSKA (reference sequence). The CDR3 nucleotides read TGCAGTGCTAGAGATGGGGGAGCTCCTACTCCCTACGAGCAGTACTTC. Its translation: CSARDGGAPTPYEQYF.

This clonotype was observed many times. The V gene is TRBV12-3 or TRBV12-4, the J gene TRBJ2-5; D is perhaps TRBD1 (7 bases). V was trimmed by 1 base and J by 4 bases, leaving 10 bases between them. This CDR3 is built from 14 residues. The CDR3 DNA is TGTGCCAGCAGTTTAGGGCAGGGGGGAGAGACCCAGTACTTC. Translation gives CASSLGQGGETQYF.

The chain is built from TRBV7-9 and TRBJ2-1, with TRBD2 matching over 7 bases. The CDR3 is 14 residues long. Germline CDR1 is SEHNR and CDR2 is FQNEAQ (reference sequence). Trimming at V came to 6 bases and at J to 2 bases, leaving 4 bases not matched to a gene. CDR3 residues: CASSREEAYNEQFF. The CDR3 region has the DNA TGTGCCAGCAGTCGGGAGGAGGCCTACAATGAGCAGTTCTTC.